What follows are 31 T cell receptor beta chains derived from one specimen sequenced in a study of immune evolution from preneoplasia to lung adenocarcinoma. The method was immunoSEQ multiplex PCR; TCRdb's version includes in-frame clones alone and lacks a portion of them. Among 25,000 to 30,000 clones listed, less than 80% were seen once. Material: FFPE invasive lung adenocarcinoma tissue. Every receptor here comes from a person in their 60s with invasive lung adenocarcinoma. Some clones in this sample may be carry-over from other donors' samples.

This clone was detected a few times. The rearrangement joins TRBV6-5 to TRBJ2-7; 9 nucleotides match TRBD1. The germline CDR1 and CDR2 sequences are MNHEY and SVGAGI. Unmatched junction bases numbered 4, after V lost 6 bases and J lost 1 base. This CDR3 region has 14 residues. CDR3 residues: CASSGTGRSYEQYF. The CDR3 region has the DNA TGTGCCAGCAGCGGGACAGGGCGTTCCTACGAGCAGTACTTC.

J is TRBJ2-5 and V is TRBV7-3, with 7 bases lining up with TRBD1. CDR1 and CDR2 from the germline V gene are SGHTA and FQGTGA. The CDR3 runs to 13 residues. The J segment lost 4 bases and the V segment lost 6 bases, leaving 5 bases of the junction unmatched. For the CDR3, the DNA is TGTGCCAGCAGTGGGGGACAGCGAGAGACCCAGTACTTC. Translating gives CASSGGQRETQYF.

The rearrangement uses TRBV5-4 and TRBJ2-2; D is uncertain. Germline lookup yields CDR1 SGHNT and CDR2 YYREEE (reference sequence). Trimming removed 4 bases at V and 7 bases at J, with 14 bases between. The CDR3 is 14 residues long. CDR3 region: CASSADLSSGELFF. The CDR3 DNA reads as TGTGCCAGCAGCGCAGACCTTTCGAGCGGGGAGCTGTTTTTT.

The chain is built from TRBV7-2 and TRBJ1-2; D unclear. The germline gives CDR1 SGHTA, CDR2 FQGNSA. The CDR3 covers 14 residues. The V end lost 3 bases, the J end lost 0 bases, and 8 bases lay between the germline ends. In nucleotides, the CDR3 is TGTGCCAGCAGCTTGCAGACCTCTAACTATGGCTACACCTTC. As protein: CASSLQTSNYGYTF.

The chain's CDR3 is CASSLQGRETQYF. The DNA of the CDR3 is TGTGCCAGCAGTTTACAGGGCAGAGAGACCCAGTACTTC. J is TRBJ2-5 and V is TRBV27; D perhaps matches TRBD1 (5 bases). The CDR3 totals 13 residues. V lost 2 bases to trimming and J lost 4 bases, with 8 bases between them. Germline-derived CDR1 and CDR2 are MNHEY and SMNVEV (reference sequence).

The chain joins TRBV7-2 to TRBJ2-7, with D hard to call. V was cut by 2 bases and J by 5 bases, with 7 bases left in between. This CDR3 has 12 residues. The germline gives CDR1 SGHTA, CDR2 FQGNSA. DNA for the CDR3: TGTGCCAGCAGCTTAACACGGGACGAGCAGTACTTC. It translates to CASSLTRDEQYF.

CDR3 bases: TGTGCCAGCAGCTTAGTCTCCGGGGCGTCCTACGAGCAGTACTTC. Protein: CASSLVSGASYEQYF. The gene calls are TRBV11-2 and TRBJ2-7; D assignment may be TRBD1 or TRBD2 (5 bases each). The CDR3 is made up of 15 amino acids. V dropped 1 base and J dropped 1 base, with 11 bases sitting between them. CDR1 is SGHAT, CDR2 FQNNGV, per germline.

The chain employs TRBV30 and TRBJ1-1; D gene uncertain. V shed 1 base and J shed 2 bases, with 8 bases lying between them. Per the germline V gene, CDR1 is GTSNPN and CDR2 is SVGIG (reference sequence). The CDR3 length is 13 residues. The CDR3 protein is CAWSASENTEAFF. The CDR3 DNA follows: TGTGCCTGGAGTGCCTCCGAAAACACTGAAGCTTTCTTT.

The count of this clone is one. V gene TRBV4-1 combines with J gene TRBJ1-2; D is uncertain. The CDR3 covers 16 residues. Germline CDR1 reads MGHRA; CDR2 reads YSYEKL. V shed 4 bases and J shed 5 bases, with 20 bases lying between them. CDR3 in amino acids: CASSPGRDILLYGYTF. CDR3 DNA sequence: TGCGCCAGCAGCCCGGGCCGCGACATATTACTATATGGCTACACCTTC.

The CDR3 reads CASSKGTGSSYEQYF. The CDR3 coding sequence is TGTGCCAGCAGCAAGGGGACAGGGTCCTCCTACGAGCAGTACTTC. The chain links TRBV21-1 to TRBJ2-7; the table assigns TRBD1, which was not confirmed against the DNA. TRBV21-1 is tagged as a pseudogene. The CDR3 totals 15 residues.

The chain links TRBV5-6 to TRBJ2-7; TRBD2 agrees at 7 bases. This CDR3 region has 12 residues. After removal of 2 bases from V and 4 bases from J, the junction contained 0 bases not matched to a gene. Germline CDR1 SGHDT, CDR2 YYEEEE. The CDR3 spells CASSFGGYEQYF. In DNA, the CDR3 is TGTGCCAGCAGCTTCGGGGGGTACGAGCAGTACTTC.

The chain carries TRBV30 and TRBJ2-1; the D gene is possibly TRBD1 (6 bases). This CDR3 region has 12 residues. V shed 3 bases and J shed 4 bases, with 7 bases lying between them. The germline CDR1 and CDR2 sequences are GTSNPN and SVGIG (reference sequence). The CDR3 nucleotides read TGTGCCTGGAGAGGACAGTACAATGAGCAGTTCTTC. Protein product: CAWRGQYNEQFF.

The V call is TRBV6-5, the J call TRBJ2-1; TRBD1 might be the D (5 bases). The CDR3 totals 14 residues. Germline values: CDR1 MNHEY, CDR2 SVGAGI. Deletions cut 0 bases from V and 6 bases from J, with 9 bases between. The CDR3 DNA reads TGTGCCAGCAGTTACTCGAAGGGGCTCAATGAGCAGTTCTTC. This translates into CASSYSKGLNEQFF.

This chain uses TRBV5-1 with TRBJ1-2; D is possibly TRBD1 (6 bases). The CDR3 is made up of 16 amino acids. V was pared by 0 bases and J by 0 bases, with 12 bases between. The germline gives CDR1 SGHRS, CDR2 YFSETQ. The CDR3 spells CASSLDRVFSNYGYTF. The DNA of the CDR3 is TGCGCCAGCAGCTTGGACAGGGTTTTTTCTAACTATGGCTACACCTTC.

V and J are TRBV4-2 and TRBJ1-4; 9 bases match TRBD1. CDR1 LGHNA and CDR2 YNFKEQ come from the germline V gene. With 1 base clipped from V and 0 bases from J, the junction kept 15 bases outside the gene matches. CDR3 size: 21 residues. DNA for the CDR3: TGTGCCAGCAGCCAAGCAGCCTGGGACAGGGACTTTGGAGCAACTAATGAAAAACTGTTTTTT. This encodes CASSQAAWDRDFGATNEKLFF.

This sequence joins TRBV28 and TRBJ1-2; a possible D gene is TRBD1 (5 bases). CDR1 is MDHEN, CDR2 SYDVKM, per germline. The V and J ends lost 5 bases and 5 bases respectively, with 12 bases between them. This CDR3 has 13 residues. The DNA of the CDR3 is TGTGCCAGCAGTGCGGGACTAACTTATGGCTACACCTTC. Amino acids: CASSAGLTYGYTF.

CDR3 DNA sequence: TGTGCCAGCAGCTCCAACCCGGACAGCGGGCAGTACTTC. Translation: CASSSNPDSGQYF. The chain employs TRBV7-2 and TRBJ2-7; possibly TRBD1 for D (6 bases). Germline CDR1 is SGHTA and CDR2 is FQGNSA. V lost 4 bases and J lost 9, with 16 bases in between. This CDR3 region has 13 residues.

This clone was counted between two and nine times. The chain is built from TRBV14 and TRBJ2-3, with unresolved D. Per germline, CDR1 SGHDN and CDR2 FVKESK. The CDR3 spans 15 residues. V dropped 0 bases and J dropped 8 bases, with 15 bases sitting between them. The CDR3 reads CASSQDLGSSRTQYF. CDR3 bases: TGTGCCAGCAGCCAAGACCTGGGCTCCTCCCGTACGCAGTATTTT.

The rearrangement links TRBV28 to TRBJ2-1; D may be TRBD2 (7 bases). The germline V and J ends were trimmed by 6 bases and 10 bases, with 19 bases remaining between them. Per the germline V gene, CDR1 is MDHEN and CDR2 is SYDVKM. The CDR3 spans 14 residues. The CDR3 loop reads CASRVGTTGTEQFF. DNA for the CDR3: TGTGCCAGCAGGGTCGGGACTACAGGGACGGAGCAGTTCTTC.

The CDR3 region is CAWKNRGEAFF. CDR3 bases: TGTGCCTGGAAAAACAGGGGTGAAGCTTTCTTT. The chain joins TRBV30 to TRBJ1-1, with 7 bases matching TRBD1. With V trimmed by 4 bases and J by 7 bases, 3 bases remained unmatched. The CDR3 length is 11 residues. Germline lookup yields CDR1 GTSNPN and CDR2 SVGIG (reference sequence).

This clone was detected only once. CDR3 nucleotides: TGCAGTGCTCGACTAGCGGATACGCAGTATTTT. This sequence encodes CSARLADTQYF. This sequence joins TRBV20-1 and TRBJ2-3, with TRBD2 matching 8 bases. V lost 5 bases to trimming and J lost 6 bases; unmatched junction nucleotides: 1. CDR3 size: 11 residues. CDR1 is DFQATT, CDR2 SNEGSKA, per germline (reference sequence).

This clone occurred once. This chain uses TRBV7-9 with TRBJ2-5; no reliable D call. The length of the CDR3 is 11 residues. Trimming shortened V by 2 bases and J by 5 bases, and 3 bases separated the two germline ends. CDR1 and CDR2 from the germline V gene are SEHNR and FQNEAQ (reference sequence). The CDR3 region is CASSLQETQYF. The CDR3 DNA reads TGTGCCAGCAGCTTACAGGAGACCCAGTACTTC.

This chain joins TRBV7-8 and TRBJ1-1; D not certain. Germline CDR1 reads SGHVS; CDR2 reads FQNEAQ. CDR3 size: 14 residues. V was cut by 4 bases and J by 0 bases, with 9 bases left in between. CDR3 bases: TGTGCCAGCAGCTCCCGACACATGAACACTGAAGCTTTCTTT. The encoded protein is CASSSRHMNTEAFF.

This rearrangement joins TRBV19 to TRBJ2-5; 9 bases align to TRBD2. Germline V lookup: CDR1 LNHDA, CDR2 SQIVND (reference sequence). Trimming removed 6 bases from V and 7 bases from J; junction bases left unmatched: 18. The CDR3 length is 17 residues. The CDR3 DNA is TGTGCCAGTAGCAATCCACCTAGCGGGATCAGAAAAGGGACCCAGTACTTC. Encoded protein: CASSNPPSGIRKGTQYF. The entire variable domain, with the rest obtained from reference TRBV19 and TRBJ2-5, is as follows: DGGITQSPKYLFRKEGQNVTLSCEQNLNHDAMYWYRQDPGQGLRLIYYSQIVNDFQKGDIAEGYSVSREKKESFPLTVTSAQKNPTAFYLCASSNPPSGIRKGTQYFGPGTRLLVL.

V usage is TRBV5-4 and J usage is TRBJ2-3, with 13 nucleotides matching TRBD2. V shed 4 bases, J shed 2 bases, and the junction held 10 bases outside the gene matches. CDR1 is SGHNT, CDR2 YYREEE, per germline (reference sequence). The CDR3 contains 18 residues. CDR3 sequence: CASSPGTSGIDNTDTQYF. CDR3 DNA sequence: TGTGCCAGCAGCCCCGGGACTAGCGGGATCGACAACACAGATACGCAGTATTTT.

The chain recombines TRBV19 with TRBJ1-5, with D possibly matching TRBD1 (6 bases). Between the trimmed V and J ends, which lost 11 bases and 4 bases, there was a span of 15 bases. The length of the CDR3 is 13 residues. Germline-derived CDR1 and CDR2 are LNHDA and SQIVND (reference sequence). The CDR3 coding sequence is TGTGCCGGACTACAGGGACGAAATCAGCCCCAGCATTTT. Translating it yields CAGLQGRNQPQHF.

The chain combines TRBV30 with TRBJ2-7; D perhaps matches TRBD2 (5 bases). V shed 0 bases and J shed 2 bases, with 11 bases lying between them. Germline-derived CDR1 and CDR2 are GTSNPN and SVGIG (reference sequence). The CDR3 is made up of 14 amino acids. CDR3 in amino acids: CAWSVVGSTYEQYF. The CDR3 DNA reads TGTGCCTGGAGTGTAGTTGGGAGCACCTACGAGCAGTACTTC.

The chain has TRBV14 and TRBJ2-7, with D maybe TRBD1 (7 bases). The length of the CDR3 is 17 residues. Trimming stripped 3 bases from V and 5 bases from J, with 23 bases between. Looked up from germline, CDR1 is SGHDN and CDR2 is FVKESK. The chain's CDR3 is CASSHLNPRGTLHEQYF. In DNA, the CDR3 is TGTGCCAGCAGCCACCTCAACCCCAGGGGGACTCTCCACGAGCAGTACTTC. The complete variable domain, with remaining parts taken from reference TRBV14 and TRBJ2-7, reads EAGVTQFPSHSVIEKGQTVTLRCDPISGHDNLYWYRRVMGKEIKFLLHFVKESKQDESGMPNNRFLAERTGGTYSTLKVQPAELEDSGVYFCASSHLNPRGTLHEQYFGPGTRLTVT.

The chain recombines TRBV18 with TRBJ2-5; the match to TRBD2 covers 7 bases. Germline CDR1 is KGHSH and CDR2 is LQKENI. This CDR3 is 15 amino acids long. The V and J ends lost 2 bases and 5 bases, in that order; junction bases with no gene match: 8. CDR3 loop: CASSPKAGTTETQYF. CDR3 coding DNA: TGTGCCAGCTCACCAAAGGCCGGGACTACGGAGACCCAGTACTTC.

This clone was seen more than once but under ten times. The chain joins TRBV2 to TRBJ2-5; 8 bases agree with TRBD2. From germline, CDR1 is SNHLY and CDR2 FYNNEI. The trim removed 10 bases at V and 4 bases at J, leaving 8 bases unmatched. The length of the CDR3 is 13 residues. The CDR3 reads CATQLADRETQYF. The CDR3 region has the DNA TGTGCCACCCAACTAGCGGATCGAGAGACCCAGTACTTC.

V and J are TRBV19 and TRBJ2-7; 7 bases agree with TRBD2. The V gene's germline CDR1 is LNHDA and CDR2 SQIVND (reference sequence). V shed 3 bases, J shed 6 bases, and the junction held 8 bases outside the gene matches. The CDR3 consists of 14 residues. CDR3 amino acids: CASSISLAATEQYF. CDR3 nucleotide sequence: TGTGCCAGTAGTATTAGTCTAGCGGCCACCGAGCAGTACTTC.